These 19 T cell receptor beta chains originate from one sample sequenced in a study of T-cell reconstitution after alpha-beta-depleted transplantation in children (dated by TCRdb to 2016 to 2018). The library was built by means of PCR. The instrument was an Illumina HiSeq 2500. Molecular barcoding was employed in the preparation of TCR libraries, with unique molecular identifiers being used to normalize TCRbeta repertoire quantification. The public reads were run again by TCRdb, first through fastp at Q25 and then through MiXCR, and only productive beta chains were kept. Each entry is one CDR3 protein sequence, shown with its most common DNA and genes. For this sample the table gives about 690,000 distinct CDR3 sequences, of which 16% were detected only once. The ten most abundant clones make up 0.85% to 1.3% of the sample. The source was PBMCs from the stem cell graft donor, collected from the stem cell graft. Receptors originate from a human donor who donated a stem cell graft to a child with acute myeloid leukemia.

This clonotype has a count of ten or more. V gene TRBV20-1 combines with J gene TRBJ2-3; 14 bases are a match to TRBD2. There are 18 residues in the CDR3. The germline V gene encodes CDR1 DFQATT and CDR2 SNEGSKA (reference sequence). J was trimmed by 1 base and V by 3 bases; bases with no gene match: 9. CDR3: CSASPTSGGAHGTDTQYF. The CDR3 coding sequence is TGCAGTGCTAGTCCGACTAGCGGGGGGGCCCACGGCACAGATACGCAGTATTTT.

Only a few counts were recorded for this clonotype. CDR3 amino acids: CASSSWDSGDTQYF. The CDR3 coding sequence is TGCGCCAGCAGCTCATGGGACAGCGGGGATACGCAGTATTTT. V gene TRBV5-1 combines with J gene TRBJ2-3, with D maybe TRBD1 (7 bases). The CDR3 has 14 residues. Trimming stripped 3 bases from V and 6 bases from J, with 14 bases between. The germline V gene has CDR1 SGHRS and CDR2 YFSETQ. Based on the CDR3 plus reference TRBV5-1 and TRBJ2-3, the full variable domain is KAGVTQTPRYLIKTRGQQVTLSCSPISGHRSVSWYQQTPGQGLQFLFEYFSETQRNKGNFPGRFSGRQFSNSRSEMNVSTLELGDSALYLCASSSWDSGDTQYFGPGTRLTVL.

This clonotype was seen only a few times. The V gene is TRBV5-1, the J gene TRBJ2-2; D is ambiguous. The CDR3 sequence is 16 residues long. Between the trimmed V and J ends, which lost 2 bases and 1 base, there was a span of 12 bases. Per germline, CDR1 SGHRS and CDR2 YFSETQ. The CDR3 nucleotides are TGCGCCAGCAGCTTAAGGGTAGCCTTGAACACCGGGGAGCTGTTTTTT. Translated: CASSLRVALNTGELFF.

This clonotype was seen only a few times. This chain joins TRBV7-6 and TRBJ2-2; no reliable D call. The V and J ends lost 5 bases and 6 bases respectively, with 19 bases between them. Germline-derived CDR1 and CDR2 are SGHVS and FNYEAQ. This CDR3 is 16 amino acids long. Written as DNA, the CDR3 is TGTGCCAGCAGCCCATCTCTCGGCCCACAACCCGGGGAGCTGTTTTTT. Protein: CASSPSLGPQPGELFF.

A remark on this clonotype: One end of the junction does not line up with germline, which may come from a read error. The chain combines TRBV7-2 with TRBJ2-5; possibly TRBD1 for D (6 bases). CDR1 SGHTA and CDR2 FQGNSA come from the germline V gene. The CDR3 consists of 16 residues. CDR3 residues: CVSSLMGAPYQETQYF. The CDR3 coding sequence is TGTGTCAGCAGCTTAATGGGGGCTCCGTACCAAGAGACCCAGTACTTC.

CDR3 loop: CATSRDRGRGGELFF. The CDR3 nucleotides are TGTGCCACCAGCAGAGATCGGGGTAGGGGCGGGGAGCTGTTTTTT. The genes are TRBV15 and TRBJ2-2; D could derive from TRBD1 or TRBD2 (5 bases each). V was shortened by 0 bases and J by 7 bases, with 12 bases between the two germline ends. The CDR3 loop spans 15 amino acids. Germline V gene lookup returns CDR1 LNHNV and CDR2 YYDKDF (reference sequence).

This clonotype was detected only a few times. J is TRBJ1-5 and V is TRBV12-3 or TRBV12-4; 7 nucleotides line up with TRBD1. The CDR3 has 16 amino acids. Unmatched junction bases numbered 11, after V lost 5 bases and J lost 4 bases. CDR3: CASSRGDSLSNQPQHF. The CDR3 DNA sequence: TGTGCCAGCAGTCGAGGGGACAGCTTATCTAATCAGCCCCAGCATTTT.

The chain couples TRBV20-1 to TRBJ1-2, with no clear D. This CDR3 comprises 13 residues. CDR1 DFQATT and CDR2 SNEGSKA come from the germline V gene (reference sequence). Trimming shortened V by 1 base and J by 5 bases, and 11 bases separated the two germline ends. CDR3 amino acids: CSARGAVAYGYTF. The CDR3 DNA is TGCAGTGCTAGAGGGGCAGTCGCGTATGGCTACACCTTC.

This clonotype was found a few times. The V and J genes are TRBV4-3 and TRBJ2-1; D ambiguous. Germline V gene lookup returns CDR1 LGHNA and CDR2 YSLEER. V was shortened by 0 bases and J by 4 bases, with 22 bases between the two germline ends. The CDR3 is 19 residues long. The DNA for the CDR3 is TGCGCCAGCAGCCAAGATGATTTAGACATCGGCCGAATTTACAATGAGCAGTTCTTC. It translates to CASSQDDLDIGRIYNEQFF.

The table lists this clonotype with many counts. The rearrangement links TRBV9 to TRBJ2-5; 13 nucleotides line up with TRBD2. This CDR3 region has 15 residues. The trim removed 4 bases at V and 4 bases at J, leaving 4 bases unmatched. Germline V gene data show CDR1 as SGDLS and CDR2 as YYNGEE. Written as DNA, the CDR3 is TGTGCCAGCAGCAACACTAGCGGGGGGGCAGAGACCCAGTACTTC. It encodes CASSNTSGGAETQYF.

V gene TRBV21-1 combines with J gene TRBJ1-6; the DNA was not used to check the table's D call, TRBD1. TRBV21-1 is described as a pseudogene. The CDR3 runs to 17 residues. The CDR3 loop is CASSKLGTGTPNSPLHF. CDR3 bases: TGTGCCAGCAGCAAATTAGGGACAGGCACCCCCAATTCACCCCTCCACTTT.

This clonotype occurred many times. The chain carries TRBV20-1 and TRBJ2-1, with TRBD2 matching 9 bases. V dropped 2 bases and J dropped 6; count of bases not matched to a gene: 8. Per the germline V gene, CDR1 is DFQATT and CDR2 is SNEGSKA (reference sequence). The CDR3 contains 15 residues. The DNA for the CDR3 is TGCAGTGCTAGATGGGCGGGGGGGGCTTCCAATGAGCAGTTCTTC. Protein sequence: CSARWAGGASNEQFF.

This clonotype was found a few times. V is TRBV9 and J is TRBJ2-2, with D tentatively TRBD2 (6 bases). Per germline, CDR1 SGDLS and CDR2 YYNGEE. The V end lost 4 bases, the J end lost 6 bases, and 13 bases lay between the germline ends. The CDR3 length is 14 residues. CDR3: CASSHSTGAGELFF. CDR3 coding DNA: TGTGCCAGCAGCCACAGCACGGGGGCCGGGGAGCTGTTTTTT.

The sample holds many counts of this clonotype. The chain joins TRBV20-1 to TRBJ2-1; D is possibly TRBD2 (6 bases). V shed 2 bases and J shed 2 bases, with 13 bases lying between them. The CDR3 has 15 residues. Germline CDR1 DFQATT, CDR2 SNEGSKA (reference sequence). This chain's CDR3 is CSARRSAGTYNEQFF. The CDR3 DNA sequence: TGCAGTGCTAGAAGGTCAGCGGGTACCTACAATGAGCAGTTCTTC.

This clonotype came up many times. This chain links TRBV20-1 with TRBJ1-5; D call uncertain. Germline CDR1 reads DFQATT; CDR2 reads SNEGSKA (reference sequence). V gave up 1 base and J gave up 7 bases, with 14 bases separating them. The CDR3 totals 14 residues. This chain's CDR3 is CSARAGTGWQPQHF. CDR3 DNA: TGCAGTGCTAGAGCAGGTACCGGATGGCAGCCCCAGCATTTT.

The table lists this clonotype with many counts. The chain combines TRBV6-5 with TRBJ2-7, with D possibly called TRBD1 or TRBD2 (7 bases each). The CDR3 has 18 residues. Germline V lookup: CDR1 MNHEY, CDR2 SVGAGI. Trimming removed 5 bases at V and 0 bases at J, with 23 bases between. The CDR3 spells CASSPGGTVSTRSYEQYV. The CDR3 DNA reads TGTGCCAGCAGTCCCGGGGGGACAGTCTCTACCCGCTCCTACGAGCAGTACGTC.

This clonotype was observed at least ten times. The chain combines TRBV20-1 with TRBJ2-7; D is undetermined. The CDR3 sequence is 13 residues long. V was shortened by 0 bases and J by 4 bases, with 10 bases between the two germline ends. Germline V gives CDR1 DFQATT, CDR2 SNEGSKA (reference sequence). The CDR3 DNA is TGCAGTGCTAGAGAAGCCCTACAGTACGAGCAGTACTTC. Translated: CSAREALQYEQYF.

The chain has TRBV7-3 and TRBJ2-5; D might be TRBD1 (6 bases). The CDR3 is 15 amino acids. The V end was cut by 1 base, the J end by 2 bases, with 11 bases between. The germline CDR1 and CDR2 sequences are SGHTA and FQGTGA. The CDR3 here is CASSLNGQGQETQYF. The DNA of the CDR3 is TGTGCCAGCAGCTTAAATGGGCAGGGGCAAGAGACCCAGTACTTC.

In its sample, this clonotype was seen many times. V is TRBV5-1 and J is TRBJ2-3, with 10 nucleotides matching TRBD2. Germline trimming cut 4 bases from V and 5 bases from J; bases unmatched to any gene: 4. Germline V CDR1 and CDR2: SGHRS, YFSETQ. The CDR3 consists of 14 residues. CDR3 residues: CASSPRTSGDTQYF. The CDR3 bases are TGCGCCAGCAGCCCCCGGACTAGCGGAGATACGCAGTATTTT. Looking up the rest from reference TRBV5-1 and TRBJ2-3 gives the full variable domain: KAGVTQTPRYLIKTRGQQVTLSCSPISGHRSVSWYQQTPGQGLQFLFEYFSETQRNKGNFPGRFSGRQFSNSRSEMNVSTLELGDSALYLCASSPRTSGDTQYFGPGTRLTVL.